The 14 T cell receptor beta chains reported below all come from one sample, sequenced in a study of T cell repertoires in cytomegalovirus infection. TCRdb redid the calling of the reads with MiXCR, one entry per CDR3 protein. The sample has 900,000 to 950,000 distinct CDR3 sequences, 25% to 40% seen once. These receptors lack a known antigen. Here the sequenced sample was cultured CD8+ T cells from PBMCs, taken from culture after CMV antigen stimulation. These receptors all stem from a human donor in good health (CMV status not recorded). Some clones in this sample may be carry-over from other donors' samples.

This clonotype has at least ten counts. DNA for the CDR3: TGTGCCAGCAGCTTAGCGCTCGGGGGCCGCACTGAAGCTTTCTTT. Protein sequence: CASSLALGGRTEAFF. This chain joins TRBV7-6 and TRBJ1-1, with a tentative D call TRBD1 (6 bases). The CDR3 is 15 residues long. The germline V gene has CDR1 SGHVS and CDR2 FNYEAQ. Trimming pared 0 bases from V and 4 bases from J, leaving 12 bases between.

A note on this clonotype: Being one base from a much bigger clone, this may be a read error. The J gene is TRBJ2-3, the V gene TRBV4-1; a possible D gene is TRBD2 (6 bases). Germline V gene data show CDR1 as MGHRA and CDR2 as YSYEKL. The CDR3 runs to 16 residues. The germline V and J ends were trimmed by 2 bases and 2 bases, with 14 bases remaining between them. DNA of the CDR3: TGCGCCAGCAGCCAACGACTAGTTGCACCCACAGATACGCAGTATTTT. Its translation is CASSQRLVAPTDTQYF.

The rearrangement uses TRBV15 and TRBJ1-1, with 7 bases fitting TRBD1. Germline trimming cut 4 bases from V and 1 base from J; bases unmatched to any gene: 3. The CDR3 has 14 amino acids. Germline V CDR1 and CDR2: LNHNV, YYDKDF (reference sequence). The CDR3 here is CATSTGQQNTEAFF. DNA for the CDR3: TGTGCCACCAGCACGGGACAGCAGAACACTGAAGCTTTCTTT. Filled out from reference TRBV15 and TRBJ1-1, the complete variable domain reads DAMVIQNPRYQVTQFGKPVTLSCSQTLNHNVMYWYQQKSSQAPKLLFHYYDKDFNNEADTPDNFQSRRPNTSFCFLDIRSPGLGDTAMYLCATSTGQQNTEAFFGQGTRLTVV.

The rearrangement joins TRBV7-6 to TRBJ2-1; D is uncertain. Germline V gene lookup returns CDR1 SGHVS and CDR2 FNYEAQ. The V end lost 5 bases, the J end lost 3 bases, and 11 bases lay between the germline ends. The CDR3 consists of 14 residues. CDR3 sequence (DNA): TGTGCCAGCAGCACAAACTCGAACTACAATGAGCAGTTCTTC. Encoded protein: CASSTNSNYNEQFF.

The rearrangement uses TRBV27 and TRBJ2-1; weak D call: TRBD1 (6 bases). V gave up 2 bases and J gave up 4 bases, with 9 bases separating them. The length of the CDR3 is 14 residues. Germline V gene data show CDR1 as MNHEY and CDR2 as SMNVEV (reference sequence). DNA for the CDR3: TGTGCCAGCAGTTTAAACAGGGCTTACAATGAGCAGTTCTTC. Translation: CASSLNRAYNEQFF.

The V call is TRBV6-2 or TRBV6-3, the J call TRBJ1-2; 7 bases line up with TRBD1. CDR3 length: 15 amino acids. Germline V lookup: CDR1 MNHEY, CDR2 SVGEGT. With V trimmed by 1 base and J by 4 bases, 6 bases remained unmatched. CDR3 protein: CASSYLTGPFYGYTF. The DNA of the CDR3 is TGTGCCAGCAGTTACTTGACAGGGCCCTTCTATGGCTACACCTTC.

This clonotype was detected only a few times. The chain uses TRBV6-2 or TRBV6-3 and TRBJ2-2; D is perhaps TRBD2 (6 bases). V dropped 6 bases and J dropped 7 bases, with 24 bases sitting between them. Looked up from germline, CDR1 is MNHEY and CDR2 is SVGEGT. CDR3 length: 17 residues. The CDR3 here is CASSARKAGPLGGELFF. CDR3 nucleotides: TGTGCCAGCAGCGCCCGGAAAGCGGGTCCTTTGGGCGGGGAGCTGTTTTTT.

The chain combines TRBV3-1 with TRBJ2-5; D may correspond to TRBD1 or TRBD2 (5 bases each). CDR3 size: 14 residues. The ends were cut back, 0 bases at V and 8 bases at J, with 13 bases in the middle. Germline V gene lookup returns CDR1 LGHDT and CDR2 YNNKEL (reference sequence). The CDR3 DNA is TGTGCCAGCAGCCAAGAGGGACCCCTGTCAACCCAGTACTTC. Translated: CASSQEGPLSTQYF.

The chain joins TRBV7-6 to TRBJ1-2; D may be TRBD1 (5 bases). CDR1 SGHVS and CDR2 FNYEAQ come from the germline V gene. This CDR3 has 17 amino acids. Trimming took 5 bases from V and 1 from J, leaving 20 bases between them. CDR3 loop: CASSHEGMRGLNYGYTF. The CDR3 coding sequence is TGTGCCAGCAGCCACGAGGGGATGAGGGGCCTTAACTATGGCTACACCTTC.

CDR3 coding DNA: TGTGCCATCAGCGAGGGCCCAGACGGCGATGAGCAGTTCTTC. Translation gives CAISEGPDGDEQFF. This chain connects TRBV10-3 to TRBJ2-1; tentatively, D is TRBD2 (5 bases). The CDR3 is 14 amino acids. Germline V gene data show CDR1 as ENHRY and CDR2 as SYGVKD. Trimming removed 6 bases from V and 8 bases from J, with 17 bases in between.

In its sample, this clonotype was seen a few times. The rearrangement joins TRBV6-1 to TRBJ2-1, with unresolved D. CDR1 is MNHNS and CDR2 is SASEGT in the germline V gene. Trimming pared 4 bases from V and 8 bases from J, leaving 12 bases between. The CDR3 runs to 13 residues. This chain's CDR3 is CASSAGRIHEQFF. CDR3 DNA: TGTGCCAGCAGTGCTGGACGTATCCATGAGCAGTTCTTC.

This clonotype was seen many times. The chain joins TRBV19 to TRBJ2-3, with D uncertain. The germline V gene encodes CDR1 LNHDA and CDR2 SQIVND (reference sequence). The V end was cut by 8 bases, the J end by 4 bases, with 13 bases between. The CDR3 loop spans 13 amino acids. CDR3 in DNA: TGTGCCAGTGCCCCAGGTGGGCCAGATACGCAGTATTTT. This codes for CASAPGGPDTQYF.

The J gene is TRBJ2-3, the V gene TRBV10-3, with 7 bases identical to TRBD1. J gave up 3 bases and V 4 bases, and 4 bases lay outside the gene matches. CDR1 ENHRY and CDR2 SYGVKD come from the germline V gene. The CDR3 sequence is 14 residues long. CDR3 amino acids: CAISGGQSTDTQYF. In nucleotides, the CDR3 is TGTGCCATCAGTGGGGGACAGTCTACAGATACGCAGTATTTT.

This clonotype was observed a few times. This sequence joins TRBV19 and TRBJ2-2; perhaps TRBD2 as D (7 bases). V was cut by 7 bases and J by 6 bases, with 18 bases left in between. Germline CDR1 reads LNHDA; CDR2 reads SQIVND (reference sequence). The CDR3 covers 15 residues. In DNA form, the CDR3 reads TGTGCCAGTACCCCTTCGGGGGGCCGGGCCGGGGAGCTGTTTTTT. As protein: CASTPSGGRAGELFF.